This T cell receptor beta chain was captured in a study of Ad26.COV2.S vaccination and SARS-CoV-2 variants. Noted treatment: some 19 received Ad26.COV2.S at low or high dose, single or two shots; 5 received placebo; per-sample allocation not given. Material that was analyzed had been drawn on day 63 after the first vaccine or placebo injection. In Boston, an adult donor aged 18-55 years took part. Study findings and constraints: Vaccine recipients and placebo recipients showed similar non-spike TCR breadth. Following vaccination, spike-specific CD8+ and CD4+ T cell responses reportedly exhibited substantial breadth.

The protocol was immunoSEQ multiplex PCR, while the TCRdb copy is restricted to in-frame clones and leaves out a portion. Here the sample spans a few hundred thousand clones, around 90% being singletons. This clone occurred once. Its target is unknown. This sequence originates from a person aged 18 to 65 who received the Ad26.COV2.S COVID-19 vaccine or a placebo. This sample comprised peripheral blood, obtained in a trial of Ad26.COV2.S vaccine versus placebo.

The DNA of the CDR3 is TGTGCCAGCAGTGTACAGGGAGATGGCTACACCTTC. This sequence encodes CASSVQGDGYTF. The chain uses TRBV6-4 and TRBJ1-2, with TRBD1 as a possible D gene (6 bases). The CDR3 length is 12 residues. The germline V gene has CDR1 MRHNA and CDR2 SNTAGT. Trimming pared 4 bases from V and 6 bases from J, leaving 9 bases between.